This T cell receptor beta chain emerged from a study of early T cells in non-severe SARS-CoV-2 infection. This CDR3 has 17 residues. In regard to this clonotype: This clone may be a read error of a much larger clone one base away.

Tagging with unique molecular identifiers was applied to individual cDNA molecules. Each CDR3 protein is one row after TCRdb ran MiXCR on the 5' RACE reads. The sample yields fewer than 55,000 distinct CDR3 sequences, more than 9.5% seen once. The sequence derives from an adult who was a healthcare worker with PCR-confirmed SARS-CoV-2 infection or an uninfected control (not recorded which). Specimen: whole blood. The V and J genes are TRBV12-3 or TRBV12-4 and TRBJ1-2, with TRBD1 identical over 7 bases. CDR3 sequence reads: CASSLRAGTVSNYGYNF. The DNA of the CDR3 is TGTGCCAGCAGTTTAAGGGCCGGGACAGTCTCTAACTATGGCTACAACTTC.